The 25 T cell receptor beta chains below all came from one sample that was sequenced in a study of T cell responses to AZD1222 COVID-19 vaccine (dated by TCRdb to 2020 to 2023). The time point label, as the study defines it: baseline before first vaccination. The treatment or condition label corresponds to: meningococcal conjugate vaccine given as trial control. The library came from the immunoSEQ multiplex PCR assay. Not all clones reach the TCRdb copy of this immuneACCESS table, which keeps in-frame sequences only. Checked studies attribute under half of the gap to unresolved V genes and leave the rest unexplained. The sample includes around 99,000 clones, with approximately 86% observed a single time. The leading ten clones occupy roughly 13% of the sample. This material consisted of peripheral blood, taken on day 0 of MenACWY control vaccination. Receptors originate from an adult in good health.

This chain links TRBV28 with TRBJ2-7; the D gene is possibly TRBD1 (6 bases). Germline V gene sequence: CDR1 MDHEN, CDR2 SYDVKM. V lost 3 bases, J lost 7 bases, and 16 bases lay in between. CDR3 size: 14 residues. The CDR3 sequence: CASSLLQGIGEQYF. In nucleotides, the CDR3 is TGTGCCAGCAGTTTGTTACAGGGAATTGGTGAGCAGTACTTC.

The CDR3 DNA is TGTGCCAGCAGCGCCCGCGGAGCGGGAGGGATCGGGGAGCTGTTTTTT. Translated: CASSARGAGGIGELFF. This chain joins TRBV9 and TRBJ2-2; TRBD2 agrees at 10 bases. The V gene end was trimmed by 3 bases and the J gene end by 7 bases; junction bases not matched to a gene: 9. The CDR3 covers 16 residues. Looked up from germline, CDR1 is SGDLS and CDR2 is YYNGEE.

The chain has TRBV6-2 or TRBV6-3 and TRBJ1-1, with no clear D. CDR3 length equals 14 residues. The V and J ends lost 4 bases and 3 bases respectively, with 12 bases between them. Germline V gene data show CDR1 as MNHEY and CDR2 as SVGEGT. CDR3 protein: CASSWPSRDTEAFF. The CDR3 DNA reads as TGTGCCAGCAGTTGGCCTTCGAGGGACACTGAAGCTTTCTTT.

This chain links TRBV7-9 with TRBJ2-5, with a tentative D call TRBD1 (5 bases). This CDR3 has 15 residues. The V and J ends lost 5 bases and 5 bases respectively, with 18 bases between them. Germline assignment: CDR1 SEHNR and CDR2 FQNEAQ (reference sequence). For the CDR3, the DNA is TGTGCCAGCAGCCTTGCAGGGTGGAATGTGGAGACCCAGTACTTC. This sequence encodes CASSLAGWNVETQYF.

This chain joins TRBV28 and TRBJ1-2; D not certain. The CDR3 spans 14 residues. V lost 3 bases and J lost 4, with 12 bases in between. CDR1 and CDR2 from the germline V gene are MDHEN and SYDVKM. CDR3: CASSFFEGGYGYTF. The CDR3 DNA is TGTGCCAGCAGTTTTTTTGAAGGCGGCTATGGCTACACCTTC.

Only a few counts were recorded for this clone. The chain recombines TRBV30 with TRBJ2-7; 13 nucleotides line up with TRBD2. The CDR3 length is 14 residues. The germline gives CDR1 GTSNPN, CDR2 SVGIG (reference sequence). V shed 5 bases, J shed 9 bases, and the junction held 10 bases outside the gene matches. CDR3 amino acids: CAWQTSGREDGQYF. DNA of the CDR3: TGTGCCTGGCAAACTAGCGGGAGGGAGGATGGGCAGTACTTC.

This clone was seen more than once but under ten times. This CDR3 is also generated by other DNA sequences in the sample. The chain recombines TRBV2 with TRBJ1-2; unclear D gene. V lost 0 bases and J lost 2, with 7 bases in between. CDR3 size: 14 residues. CDR1 SNHLY and CDR2 FYNNEI come from the germline V gene. The CDR3 loop is CASSEAARNYGYTF. CDR3 in DNA: TGTGCCAGCAGTGAAGCGGCCAGGAACTATGGCTACACCTTC.

The chain joins TRBV19 to TRBJ1-4; D unresolved. Trimming left V 3 bases short and J 0 bases short, with 8 bases between. Germline CDR1 is LNHDA and CDR2 is SQIVND (reference sequence). This CDR3 has 15 amino acids. DNA for the CDR3: TGTGCCAGTAGTATCTTTGCTACAACTAATGAAAAACTGTTTTTT. Protein: CASSIFATTNEKLFF.

V is TRBV3-1 (or the pseudogene TRBV3-2) and J is TRBJ1-4, with 12 bases aligning to TRBD1. The CDR3 has 16 amino acids. V lost 0 bases, J lost 11 bases, and 7 bases stayed unmatched. CDR1 and CDR2 (germline): LGHDT, YNNKEL (reference sequence). CDR3 in DNA: TGTGCCAGCAGCCAAGATCCGGGACAGGGGGCGAGGAAACTGTTTTTT. Translating it yields CASSQDPGQGARKLFF.

This rearrangement joins TRBV7-6 to TRBJ2-7, with TRBD2 identical over 9 bases. CDR3 length equals 15 residues. V lost 6 bases and J lost 3; bases outside the gene matches: 9. The germline CDR1 and CDR2 sequences are SGHVS and FNYEAQ. CDR3 DNA: TGTGCCAGCAGGAAGACTAGCGGCAGATACTACGAGCAGTACTTC. Its translation is CASRKTSGRYYEQYF.

The chain recombines TRBV27 with TRBJ1-2, with 7 nucleotides matching TRBD1. The CDR3 has 14 residues. Germline CDR1 is MNHEY and CDR2 is SMNVEV (reference sequence). The junction had 7 bases not matched to a gene; V was cut back by 5 bases and J by 4 bases. As DNA, the CDR3 is TGTGCCAGCAGTCCTGTCGACAGGGTCTATGGCTACACCTTC. It encodes CASSPVDRVYGYTF.

In regard to this clone: The germline gene is not matched at one end of the junction; a read error may be the cause. The chain is built from TRBV4-3 and TRBJ2-2; 10 nucleotides match TRBD2. The CDR3 runs 15 residues. The germline V gene encodes CDR1 LGHNA and CDR2 YSLEER. CDR3 region: CPSSRSGGAAGELFF. The CDR3 nucleotides are TGCCCCAGCAGCCGAAGCGGGGGGGCCGCCGGGGAGCTGTTTTTT.

The chain carries TRBV24-1 and TRBJ1-2; weak D call: TRBD1 (6 bases). There are 14 residues in the CDR3. Trimming took 3 bases from V and 6 from J, leaving 13 bases between them. From germline, CDR1 is KGHDR and CDR2 SFDVKD. This CDR3 reads CATSDHRERNGYTF. The CDR3 DNA sequence: TGTGCCACCAGTGATCACAGGGAACGGAATGGCTACACCTTC.

The chain uses TRBV21-1 and TRBJ2-7; the table assigns TRBD1, which was not confirmed against the DNA. TRBV21-1 is a listed pseudogene. This CDR3 is built from 20 residues. As DNA, the CDR3 is TGTGCCAGCAGCCCCCCCCGACAGGCTCAAGCCGGAAACAACTCCTACGAGCAGTACTTC. It codes for CASSPPRQAQAGNNSYEQYF.

The CDR3, as DNA: TGTGCCAGCAGCGAACTAGCGGGGGGCCTCAATGAGCAGTTCTTC. Protein product: CASSELAGGLNEQFF. This chain joins TRBV9 and TRBJ2-1, with TRBD2 identical over 12 bases. The CDR3 consists of 15 residues. Per the germline V gene, CDR1 is SGDLS and CDR2 is YYNGEE. J lost 6 bases, V lost 3 bases, and 4 bases had no gene match.

The J gene is TRBJ2-5, the V gene TRBV9; no clear D. The CDR3 has 13 residues. The germline V and J ends were trimmed by 2 bases and 1 base, with 6 bases remaining between them. Looked up from germline, CDR1 is SGDLS and CDR2 is YYNGEE. The chain's CDR3 is CASSVGVQETQYF. The CDR3 DNA reads TGTGCCAGCAGCGTGGGCGTCCAAGAGACCCAGTACTTC.

The chain carries TRBV7-2 and TRBJ2-2; D unresolved. The CDR3 is 11 residues long. Trimming shortened V by 5 bases and J by 5 bases, and 3 bases separated the two germline ends. Germline CDR1 SGHTA, CDR2 FQGNSA. The CDR3 sequence: CASSETGELFF. The CDR3 bases are TGTGCCAGCAGCGAAACCGGGGAGCTGTTTTTT.

The chain employs TRBV12-3 or TRBV12-4 and TRBJ1-2, with TRBD1 identical over 9 bases. The CDR3 is 13 residues long. With V trimmed by 5 bases and J by 7 bases, 5 bases remained unmatched. This CDR3 reads CASSTGQGRGYTF. DNA for the CDR3: TGTGCCAGCAGTACGGGACAGGGTCGTGGCTACACCTTC.

The V gene is TRBV5-6, the J gene TRBJ1-6; no definite D call. Per germline, CDR1 SGHDT and CDR2 YYEEEE. Between the trimmed V and J ends, which lost 2 bases and 4 bases, there was a span of 10 bases. This CDR3 comprises 15 residues. Written as DNA, the CDR3 is TGTGCCAGCAGCTTAAAAGTGGGGTATAATTCACCCCTCCACTTT. The encoded protein is CASSLKVGYNSPLHF.

V and J are TRBV7-2 and TRBJ1-6; 8 nucleotides line up with TRBD1. In germline, CDR1 is SGHTA, CDR2 FQGNSA. The J segment lost 7 bases and the V segment lost 6 bases, leaving 11 bases of the junction unmatched. This CDR3 is built from 16 residues. In DNA, the CDR3 is TGTGCCAGCAGGTTCGCGGGTCAGGGGGCAAATTCACCCCTCCACTTT. Protein: CASRFAGQGANSPLHF.

J is TRBJ1-5 and V is TRBV30; D may be TRBD1 (6 bases). This CDR3 region has 13 residues. V shed 3 bases and J shed 6 bases, with 12 bases lying between them. Germline lookup yields CDR1 GTSNPN and CDR2 SVGIG (reference sequence). CDR3 loop: CAWSEGGGQPQHF. In DNA form, the CDR3 reads TGTGCCTGGAGCGAGGGGGGAGGTCAGCCCCAGCATTTT.

V is TRBV7-9 and J is TRBJ1-2; D may be TRBD1 (6 bases). Germline V gene lookup returns CDR1 SEHNR and CDR2 FQNEAQ (reference sequence). CDR3 length: 17 amino acids. The germline V and J ends were trimmed by 2 bases and 0 bases, with 16 bases remaining between them. The CDR3 DNA is TGTGCCAGCAGCTTAACGGGGGGCGTATCCCCTAACTATGGCTACACCTTC. It translates to CASSLTGGVSPNYGYTF.

The chain recombines TRBV19 with TRBJ1-2; D unclear. Trimming removed 4 bases from V and 8 bases from J, with 14 bases in between. CDR1 and CDR2 from the germline V gene are LNHDA and SQIVND (reference sequence). The CDR3 spans 13 residues. CDR3 protein: CASSTQDRRGYTF. For the CDR3, the DNA is TGTGCCAGTAGTACCCAAGACCGCCGGGGCTACACCTTC.

The CDR3 is CAISSSDSPYNEQFF. In DNA, the CDR3 is TGTGCCATCTCCTCTAGTGACTCTCCCTACAATGAGCAGTTCTTC. The rearrangement joins TRBV19 to TRBJ2-1; D is unresolved. Germline V gene sequence: CDR1 LNHDA, CDR2 SQIVND (reference sequence). CDR3 size: 15 residues. Trimming removed 10 bases from V and 2 bases from J, with 18 bases in between.

The rearrangement uses TRBV25-1 and TRBJ2-7; D is uncertain. The ends were cut back, 8 bases at V and 2 bases at J, with 7 bases in the middle. The CDR3 sequence is 11 residues long. The germline V gene encodes CDR1 MGHDK and CDR2 SYGVNS. The CDR3 spells CASGETYEQYF. CDR3 in DNA: TGTGCCAGCGGGGAAACCTACGAGCAGTACTTC.